One TCR beta chain is described in this entry. What it binds is not known. Germline CDR1 MNHEY, CDR2 SVGEGT. The CDR3 totals 15 residues. Deletions cut 0 bases from V and 4 bases from J, with 12 bases between. TCRdb keeps only in-frame clones here, not all; method: immunoSEQ multiplex PCR. This table has around 79,000 clones, nearly 90% appearing once. The sample originates from a study of T cell responses to AZD1222 COVID-19 vaccine. Regarding the study as a whole: Repertoires in all cases were sampled only once the peak T cell response had passed.

The V gene is TRBV6-2 or TRBV6-3, the J gene TRBJ2-5; D unresolved. The TCR comes from an adult in good health. The sample here was peripheral blood, taken on day 0 of AZD1222 vaccination. CDR3 sequence (DNA): TGTGCCAGCAGTTACTCGTCACAAAAGATAGAGACCCAGTACTTC. It translates to CASSYSSQKIETQYF.